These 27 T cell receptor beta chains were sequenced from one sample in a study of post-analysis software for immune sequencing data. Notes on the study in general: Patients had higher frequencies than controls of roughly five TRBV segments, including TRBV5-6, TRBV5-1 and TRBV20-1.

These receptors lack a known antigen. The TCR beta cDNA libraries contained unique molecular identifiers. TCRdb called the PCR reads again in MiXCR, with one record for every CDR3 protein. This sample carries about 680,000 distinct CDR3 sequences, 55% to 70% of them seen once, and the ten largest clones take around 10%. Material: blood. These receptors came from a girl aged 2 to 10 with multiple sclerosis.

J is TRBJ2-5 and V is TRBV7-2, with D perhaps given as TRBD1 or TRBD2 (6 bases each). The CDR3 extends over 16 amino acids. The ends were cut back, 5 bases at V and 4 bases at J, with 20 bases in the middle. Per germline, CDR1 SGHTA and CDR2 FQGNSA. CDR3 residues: CASSPRGLGPRETQYF. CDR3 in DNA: TGTGCCAGCAGCCCCCGGGGGCTCGGGCCAAGAGAGACCCAGTACTTC.

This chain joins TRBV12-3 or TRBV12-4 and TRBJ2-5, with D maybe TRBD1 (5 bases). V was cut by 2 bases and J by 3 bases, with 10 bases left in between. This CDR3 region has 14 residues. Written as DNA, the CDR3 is TGTGCCAGCAGTTTATCTCAGGGCGAAGAGACCCAGTACTTC. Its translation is CASSLSQGEETQYF.

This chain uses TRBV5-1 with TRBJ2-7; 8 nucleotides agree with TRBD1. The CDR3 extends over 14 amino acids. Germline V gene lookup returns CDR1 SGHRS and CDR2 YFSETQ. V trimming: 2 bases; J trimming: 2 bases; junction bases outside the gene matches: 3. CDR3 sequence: CASSFEQGAYEQYF. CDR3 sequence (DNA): TGCGCCAGCAGCTTTGAACAGGGGGCCTACGAGCAGTACTTC.

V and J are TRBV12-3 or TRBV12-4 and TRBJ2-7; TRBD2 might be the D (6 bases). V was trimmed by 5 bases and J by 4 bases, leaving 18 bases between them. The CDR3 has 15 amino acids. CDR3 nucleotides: TGTGCCAGCAGTCCACGACTAGGGGAATCTTACGAGCAGTACTTC. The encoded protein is CASSPRLGESYEQYF.

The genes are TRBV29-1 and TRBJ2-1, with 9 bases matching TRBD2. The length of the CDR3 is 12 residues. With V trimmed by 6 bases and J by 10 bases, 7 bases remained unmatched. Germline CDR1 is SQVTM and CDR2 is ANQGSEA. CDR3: CSVFLAGMEQFF. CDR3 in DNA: TGCAGCGTGTTTCTAGCGGGAATGGAGCAGTTCTTC.

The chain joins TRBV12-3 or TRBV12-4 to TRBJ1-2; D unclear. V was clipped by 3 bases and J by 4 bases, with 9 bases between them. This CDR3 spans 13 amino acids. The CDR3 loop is CASSLREVYGYTF. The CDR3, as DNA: TGTGCCAGCAGTTTGAGGGAGGTCTATGGCTACACCTTC.

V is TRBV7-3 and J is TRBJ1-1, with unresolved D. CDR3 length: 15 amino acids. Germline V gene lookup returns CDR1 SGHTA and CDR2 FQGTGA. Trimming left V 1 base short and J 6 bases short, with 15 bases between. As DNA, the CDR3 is TGTGCCAGCAGCTTAATCGTCGCAAACGGGCCTGAAGCTTTCTTT. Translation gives CASSLIVANGPEAFF.

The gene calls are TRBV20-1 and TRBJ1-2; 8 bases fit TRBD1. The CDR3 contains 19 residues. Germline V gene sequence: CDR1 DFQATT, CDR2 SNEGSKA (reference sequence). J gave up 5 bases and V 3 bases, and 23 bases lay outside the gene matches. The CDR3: CSASPPWEAGGQPSYGYTF. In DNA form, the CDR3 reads TGCAGTGCTAGCCCCCCTTGGGAGGCAGGGGGCCAGCCTAGTTATGGCTACACCTTC.

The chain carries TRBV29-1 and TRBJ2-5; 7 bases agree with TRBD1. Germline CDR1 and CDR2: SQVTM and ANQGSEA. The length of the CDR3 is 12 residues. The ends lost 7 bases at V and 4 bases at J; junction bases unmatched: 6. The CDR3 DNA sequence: TGCAGCGCCGTGGACAGGTTAGAGACCCAGTACTTC. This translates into CSAVDRLETQYF.

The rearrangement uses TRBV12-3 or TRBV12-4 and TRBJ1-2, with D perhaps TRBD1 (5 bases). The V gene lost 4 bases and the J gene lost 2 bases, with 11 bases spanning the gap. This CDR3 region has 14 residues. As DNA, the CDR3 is TGTGCCAGCAGTTCCCTCCGACAGAACTATGGCTACACCTTC. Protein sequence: CASSSLRQNYGYTF.

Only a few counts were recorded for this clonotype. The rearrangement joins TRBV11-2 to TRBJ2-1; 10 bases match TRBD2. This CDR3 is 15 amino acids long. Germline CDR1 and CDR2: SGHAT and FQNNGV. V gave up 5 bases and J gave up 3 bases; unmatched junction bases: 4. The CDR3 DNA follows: TGTGCCAGCAGCATCGGGACTAGCGACTACAATGAGCAGTTCTTC. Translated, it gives CASSIGTSDYNEQFF.

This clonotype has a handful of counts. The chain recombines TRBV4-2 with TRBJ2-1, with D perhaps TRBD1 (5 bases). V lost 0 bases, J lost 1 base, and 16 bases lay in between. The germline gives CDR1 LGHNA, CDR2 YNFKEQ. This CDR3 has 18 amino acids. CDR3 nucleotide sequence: TGTGCCAGCAGCCAAGATCCATACCGGTCAGGGTCCTACAATGAGCAGTTCTTC. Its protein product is CASSQDPYRSGSYNEQFF.

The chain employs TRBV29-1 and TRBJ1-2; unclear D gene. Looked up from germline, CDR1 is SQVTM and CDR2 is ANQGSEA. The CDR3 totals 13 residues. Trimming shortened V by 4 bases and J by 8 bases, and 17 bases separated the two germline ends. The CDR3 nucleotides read TGCAGCGTTGGGGCCCTAACTTTGGAGGGCTACACCTTC. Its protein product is CSVGALTLEGYTF.

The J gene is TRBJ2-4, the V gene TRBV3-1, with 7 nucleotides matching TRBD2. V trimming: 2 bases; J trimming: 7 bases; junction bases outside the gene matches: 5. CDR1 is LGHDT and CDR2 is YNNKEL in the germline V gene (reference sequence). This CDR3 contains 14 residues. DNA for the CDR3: TGTGCCAGCAGCCAAAGCGGGAATGTTAACATTCAGTACTTC. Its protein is CASSQSGNVNIQYF. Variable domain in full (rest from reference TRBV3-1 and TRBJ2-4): DTAVSQTPKYLVTQMGNDKSIKCEQNLGHDTMYWYKQDSKKFLKIMFSYNNKELIINETVPNRFSPKSPDKAHLNLHINSLELGDSAVYFCASSQSGNVNIQYFGAGTRLSVL.

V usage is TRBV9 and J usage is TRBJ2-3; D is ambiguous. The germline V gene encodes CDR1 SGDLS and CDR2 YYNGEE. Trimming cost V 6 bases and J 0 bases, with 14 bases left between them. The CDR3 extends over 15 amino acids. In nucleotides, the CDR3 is TGTGCCAGCACTGGTCAGGCGTTTAGCACAGATACGCAGTATTTT. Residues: CASTGQAFSTDTQYF.

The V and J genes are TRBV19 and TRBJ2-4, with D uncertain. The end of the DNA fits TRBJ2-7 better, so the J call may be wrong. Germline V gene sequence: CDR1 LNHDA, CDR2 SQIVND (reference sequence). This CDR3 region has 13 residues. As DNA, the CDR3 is TGTGCCAGTAGTATCCGTGAATCCTACGAGCAGTACTTC. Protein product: CASSIRESYEQYF.

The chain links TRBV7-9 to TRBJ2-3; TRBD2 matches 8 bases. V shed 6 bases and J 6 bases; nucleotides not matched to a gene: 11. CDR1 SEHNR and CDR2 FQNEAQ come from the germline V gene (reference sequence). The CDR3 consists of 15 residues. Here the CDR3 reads CASRSGRWTQDTQYF. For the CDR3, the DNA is TGTGCCAGCAGAAGCGGGAGATGGACACAGGATACGCAGTATTTT.

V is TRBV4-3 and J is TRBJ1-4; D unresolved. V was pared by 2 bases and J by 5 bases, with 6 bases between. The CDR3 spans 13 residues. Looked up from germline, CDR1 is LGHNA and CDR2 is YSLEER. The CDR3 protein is CASSQMRNEKLFF. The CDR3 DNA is TGCGCCAGCAGCCAAATGAGGAATGAAAAACTGTTTTTT.

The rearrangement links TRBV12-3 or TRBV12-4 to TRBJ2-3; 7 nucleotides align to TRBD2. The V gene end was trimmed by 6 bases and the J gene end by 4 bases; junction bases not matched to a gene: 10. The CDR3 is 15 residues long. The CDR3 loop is CASRESGVPADTQYF. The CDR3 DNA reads TGTGCCAGCAGGGAAAGCGGGGTCCCCGCAGATACGCAGTATTTT.

The CDR3 spells CASSWTGRRTEAFF. CDR3 sequence (DNA): TGTGCCAGCAGCTGGACAGGGCGGAGAACTGAAGCTTTCTTT. The chain carries TRBV7-9 and TRBJ1-1; 8 positions match TRBD1. The CDR3 is made up of 14 amino acids. CDR1 is SEHNR, CDR2 FQNEAQ, per germline (reference sequence). V was clipped by 4 bases and J by 5 bases; unmatched bases: 6.

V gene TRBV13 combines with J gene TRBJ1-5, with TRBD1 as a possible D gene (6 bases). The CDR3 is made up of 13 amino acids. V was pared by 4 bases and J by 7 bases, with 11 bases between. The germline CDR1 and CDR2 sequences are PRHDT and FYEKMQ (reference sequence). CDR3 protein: CASSSGGAQPQHF. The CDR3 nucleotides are TGTGCCAGCAGCTCCGGGGGGGCCCAGCCCCAGCATTTT.

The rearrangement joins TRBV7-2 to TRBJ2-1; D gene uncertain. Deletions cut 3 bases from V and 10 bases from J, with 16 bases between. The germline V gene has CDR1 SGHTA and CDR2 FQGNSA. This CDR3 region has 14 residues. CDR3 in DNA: TGTGCCAGCAGCTTTGTTGGAGTCCAGGACGAGCAGTTCTTC. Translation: CASSFVGVQDEQFF.

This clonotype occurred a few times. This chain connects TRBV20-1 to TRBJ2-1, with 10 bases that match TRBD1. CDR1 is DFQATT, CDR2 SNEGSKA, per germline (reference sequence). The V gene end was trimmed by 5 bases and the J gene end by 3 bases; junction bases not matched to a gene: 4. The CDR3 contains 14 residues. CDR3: CSALDRGSYNEQFF. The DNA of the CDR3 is TGCAGTGCTTTGGACAGGGGGAGCTACAATGAGCAGTTCTTC.

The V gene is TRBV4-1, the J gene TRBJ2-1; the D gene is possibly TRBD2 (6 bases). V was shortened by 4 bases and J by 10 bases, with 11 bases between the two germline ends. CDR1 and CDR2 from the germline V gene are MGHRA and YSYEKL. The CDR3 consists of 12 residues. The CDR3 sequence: CASSPSGREQFF. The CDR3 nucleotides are TGCGCCAGCAGCCCCAGCGGGCGGGAGCAGTTCTTC.

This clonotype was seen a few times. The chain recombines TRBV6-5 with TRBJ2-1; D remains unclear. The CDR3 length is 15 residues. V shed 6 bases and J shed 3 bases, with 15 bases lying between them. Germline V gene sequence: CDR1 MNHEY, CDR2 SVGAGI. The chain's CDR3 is CASSLTNDIYNEQFF. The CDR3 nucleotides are TGTGCCAGCAGCCTAACTAACGACATCTACAATGAGCAGTTCTTC.

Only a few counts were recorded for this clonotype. The CDR3 loop reads CASSFIAGGSQFF. CDR3 DNA: TGTGCCAGCAGTTTTATAGCGGGAGGATCGCAGTTCTTC. V gene TRBV27 combines with J gene TRBJ2-1; 10 bases agree with TRBD2. Germline-derived CDR1 and CDR2 are MNHEY and SMNVEV (reference sequence). The CDR3 is 13 amino acids. The V and J ends lost 3 bases and 12 bases, in that order; junction bases with no gene match: 5.

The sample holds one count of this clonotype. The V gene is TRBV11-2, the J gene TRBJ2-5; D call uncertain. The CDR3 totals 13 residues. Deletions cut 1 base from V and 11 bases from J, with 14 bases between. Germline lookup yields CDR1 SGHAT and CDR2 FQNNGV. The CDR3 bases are TGTGCCAGCAGCTTAGGCAACAGTCAGGAGCAGTACTTC. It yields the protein CASSLGNSQEQYF.